Below, 27 T cell receptor beta chains from the same sample are listed, as sequenced in a study of T-cell reconstitution after alpha-beta-depleted transplantation in children. Unique molecular identifiers featured in how the TCRbeta library was prepared. TCRdb passed the PCR reads through MiXCR, listing each CDR3 protein once. The sample consists of approximately 430,000 distinct CDR3 sequences, around 16% of them appearing once. Sequences were derived from PBMCs, mostly from graft donor cells, sampled 360 days after TCRalphabeta/CD19-depleted stem cell transplant. The origin of the receptors is a boy younger than two who had a stem cell transplant for Wiskott-Aldrich syndrome, so the T cells may come from the graft donor.

This clonotype was recorded a few times. The chain joins TRBV5-5 to TRBJ2-3; 8 nucleotides line up with TRBD1. Germline trimming cut 2 bases from V and 0 bases from J; bases unmatched to any gene: 11. CDR3 length: 18 residues. Germline V CDR1 and CDR2: SGHKS, YYEKEE (reference sequence). The CDR3: CASSFGRGTGASTDTQYF. The CDR3 DNA follows: TGTGCCAGCAGCTTCGGTCGGGGGACAGGAGCTAGCACAGATACGCAGTATTTT.

The J gene is TRBJ2-3, the V gene TRBV27; 11 nucleotides match TRBD2. V shed 3 bases, J shed 6 bases, and the junction held 5 bases outside the gene matches. The CDR3 covers 15 residues. Germline V gives CDR1 MNHEY, CDR2 SMNVEV (reference sequence). The CDR3: CASSFLAGGGDTQYF. In DNA form, the CDR3 reads TGTGCCAGCAGTTTCCTAGCGGGAGGAGGGGATACGCAGTATTTT.

The chain recombines TRBV5-1 with TRBJ2-7; D is uncertain. The CDR3 extends over 17 amino acids. Per germline, CDR1 SGHRS and CDR2 YFSETQ. V shed 1 base and J shed 1 base, with 18 bases lying between them. In DNA form, the CDR3 reads TGCGCCAGCAGCTTGTCCCCCTTTAAACAAGGTTCCTACGAGCAGTACTTC. Protein product: CASSLSPFKQGSYEQYF.

The V gene is TRBV6-2 or TRBV6-3, the J gene TRBJ2-2; 8 nucleotides align to TRBD1. With V trimmed by 6 bases and J by 3 bases, 3 bases remained unmatched. The CDR3 is made up of 14 amino acids. Looked up from germline, CDR1 is MNHEY and CDR2 is SVGEGT. Here the CDR3 reads CASRPQGDTGELFF. In DNA form, the CDR3 reads TGTGCCAGCAGGCCACAGGGGGACACCGGGGAGCTGTTTTTT.

This clonotype was seen a few times. The genes are TRBV10-3 and TRBJ1-4; TRBD1 aligns across 7 bases. Germline loops: CDR1 ENHRY, CDR2 SYGVKD. The trim removed 10 bases at V and 5 bases at J, leaving 7 bases unmatched. This CDR3 has 13 amino acids. CDR3 coding DNA: TGTGCCACCCGAAGGGACAGAAATGAAAAACTGTTTTTT. Its translation is CATRRDRNEKLFF.

This clonotype was detected a few times. The J gene is TRBJ2-1, the V gene TRBV5-1; D perhaps matches TRBD1 (7 bases). The CDR3 is 23 amino acids. The V end was cut by 1 base, the J end by 7 bases, with 39 bases between. The germline CDR1 and CDR2 sequences are SGHRS and YFSETQ. CDR3 DNA sequence: TGCGCCAGCAGCTTGAAAGGGACAGTGCGGAGGGGCATACCGGGCGTTGAATGGAATGAGCAGTTCTTC. Its protein product is CASSLKGTVRRGIPGVEWNEQFF.

This clonotype was seen ten or more times. CDR3 nucleotide sequence: TGTGCCAGCACCGTTTCGCCAGCATCCGGGGAGCTGTTTTTT. It is translated as CASTVSPASGELFF. The V call is TRBV12-3 or TRBV12-4, the J call TRBJ2-2; D is undetermined. This CDR3 region has 14 residues. Deletions cut 7 bases from V and 6 bases from J, with 15 bases between.

The chain couples TRBV19 to TRBJ2-7; D possibly corresponds to TRBD1 (5 bases). The CDR3 is 13 residues long. V gave up 8 bases and J gave up 2 bases, with 13 bases separating them. Germline CDR1 is LNHDA and CDR2 is SQIVND (reference sequence). The CDR3 coding sequence is TGTGCCAGTTCCCAGGGTTGGGCCTACGAGCAGTACTTC. Protein product: CASSQGWAYEQYF. Combining the CDR3 with reference TRBV19 and TRBJ2-7 gives the whole variable domain DGGITQSPKYLFRKEGQNVTLSCEQNLNHDAMYWYRQDPGQGLRLIYYSQIVNDFQKGDIAEGYSVSREKKESFPLTVTSAQKNPTAFYLCASSQGWAYEQYFGPGTRLTVT.

V and J are TRBV19 and TRBJ2-2, with D hard to call. The CDR3 is made up of 16 amino acids. CDR1 and CDR2 (germline): LNHDA, SQIVND (reference sequence). Trimming cost V 1 base and J 3 bases, with 12 bases left between them. CDR3 residues: CASSIARGLDTGELFF. The DNA of the CDR3 is TGTGCCAGTAGTATAGCCCGTGGCCTAGACACCGGGGAGCTGTTTTTT.

The chain carries TRBV24-1 and TRBJ2-1, with D uncertain. This CDR3 is 14 amino acids long. Germline V gene lookup returns CDR1 KGHDR and CDR2 SFDVKD. The V and J ends lost 0 bases and 6 bases respectively, with 8 bases between them. The CDR3 sequence: CATSDLRALNEQFF. The CDR3 coding sequence is TGTGCCACCAGTGATTTGCGGGCCCTCAATGAGCAGTTCTTC.

The V and J genes are TRBV12-3 or TRBV12-4 and TRBJ1-1; D gene unclear. Deletions cut 3 bases from V and 6 bases from J, with 14 bases between. The CDR3 length is 14 residues. In DNA, the CDR3 is TGTGCCAGCAGTTTCGACGGGTGGAGCGCTGAAGCTTTCTTT. As protein: CASSFDGWSAEAFF.

In regard to this clonotype: A much larger clone lies one base from this, so it may be a read error. The chain has TRBV7-9 and TRBJ2-1, with D possibly being TRBD1 (6 bases). V was cut by 1 base and J by 6 bases, with 13 bases left in between. The CDR3 totals 15 residues. Germline lookup yields CDR1 SEHNR and CDR2 FQNEAQ (reference sequence). CDR3 nucleotides: TGTGCCAGCAGCTTAGTAGAGGGGGTTTTCAATGAGCAGTTCTTC. Encoded protein: CASSLVEGVFNEQFF.

Ten or more counts support this clonotype. CDR3: CASSLALAATNTGELFF. In nucleotides, the CDR3 is TGTGCCAGCAGTTTAGCGCTGGCAGCCACGAACACCGGGGAGCTGTTTTTT. V usage is TRBV12-3 or TRBV12-4 and J usage is TRBJ2-2, with D hard to call. Deletions cut 0 bases from V and 0 bases from J, with 11 bases between. The CDR3 extends over 17 amino acids.

The chain is built from TRBV4-2 and TRBJ2-1, with 9 bases matching TRBD2. The CDR3 totals 16 residues. Germline CDR1 and CDR2: LGHNA and YNFKEQ. With V trimmed by 0 bases and J by 9 bases, 9 bases remained unmatched. The DNA of the CDR3 is TGTGCCAGCAGCCAAGAAACGGGACTAGCTAATAGTGAGCAGTTCTTC. It specifies CASSQETGLANSEQFF.

The gene calls are TRBV9 and TRBJ1-6; D gene ambiguous. The CDR3 consists of 15 residues. Trimming took off 4 bases at V and 6 bases at J, with 14 bases between the two ends. Looked up from germline, CDR1 is SGDLS and CDR2 is YYNGEE. The CDR3: CASSQHGDSNSPLHF. The CDR3 DNA reads TGTGCCAGCAGCCAACATGGAGATTCTAATTCACCCCTCCACTTT.

This chain links TRBV4-3 with TRBJ2-7, with D possibly matching TRBD2 (6 bases). The CDR3 has 17 amino acids. The germline gives CDR1 LGHNA, CDR2 YSLEER. The ends were cut back, 1 base at V and 0 bases at J, with 16 bases in the middle. CDR3 sequence (DNA): TGCGCCAGCAGCCAAGCCATGGATAGCGGCAGCTCCTACGAGCAGTACTTC. Translation gives CASSQAMDSGSSYEQYF.

Only a few counts were recorded for this clonotype. The rearrangement links TRBV15 to TRBJ2-7; D is perhaps TRBD2 (5 bases). The germline V and J ends were trimmed by 0 bases and 0 bases, with 9 bases remaining between them. Germline lookup yields CDR1 LNHNV and CDR2 YYDKDF (reference sequence). CDR3 length equals 15 residues. DNA of the CDR3: TGTGCCACCAGCAGAGATCGCGGGTTCTCCTACGAGCAGTACTTC. Residues: CATSRDRGFSYEQYF.

V and J are TRBV7-2 and TRBJ2-1, with 13 bases that match TRBD2. Germline-derived CDR1 and CDR2 are SGHTA and FQGNSA. The CDR3 sequence is 17 residues long. Trimming cost V 4 bases and J 8 bases; bases outside gene matches: 11. As DNA, the CDR3 is TGTGCCAGCAGCTCGACTGGACTAGCGGGAGCTTGGCATGAGCAGTTCTTC. Residues: CASSSTGLAGAWHEQFF.

This clonotype was counted a few times. The chain is built from TRBV4-3 and TRBJ2-3; D ambiguous. Germline V CDR1 and CDR2: LGHNA, YSLEER. Deletions cut 1 base from V and 4 bases from J, with 6 bases between. The CDR3 has 13 residues. In nucleotides, the CDR3 is TGCGCCAGCAGCCAAGTCGGTTCAGATACGCAGTATTTT. Translating it yields CASSQVGSDTQYF.

This clonotype was detected once. V is TRBV4-2 and J is TRBJ1-2; no reliable D call. Trimming shortened V by 4 bases and J by 7 bases, and 13 bases separated the two germline ends. Germline V lookup: CDR1 LGHNA, CDR2 YNFKEQ. The CDR3 is 13 amino acids. The CDR3 nucleotides read TGTGCCAGCAGCCCCGGGCTCCTCTGTGGCTACACCTTC. It yields the protein CASSPGLLCGYTF.

This clonotype was recorded a few times. The chain couples TRBV19 to TRBJ2-1; TRBD2 matches at 11 bases. The CDR3 has 18 residues. After removal of 7 bases from V and 0 bases from J, the junction contained 11 bases not matched to a gene. CDR1 and CDR2 from the germline V gene are LNHDA and SQIVND (reference sequence). The CDR3, as DNA: TGTGCCAGTACTACAGGGGGACTAGCGGTAAGCTCCTACAATGAGCAGTTCTTC. Its translation: CASTTGGLAVSSYNEQFF.

The chain carries TRBV12-3 or TRBV12-4 and TRBJ2-3; either TRBD1 or TRBD2 may supply D (6 bases each). This CDR3 has 15 amino acids. Deletions cut 7 bases from V and 3 bases from J, with 17 bases between. The CDR3, as DNA: TGTGCCAGCACCCTGATAGGGGGAGGAACAGATACGCAGTATTTT. Translating gives CASTLIGGGTDTQYF.

Worth noting for this clonotype: Its ends do not fully match the called genes, so a read error is possible. This chain connects TRBV30 to TRBJ2-7; 8 positions match TRBD1. Per the germline V gene, CDR1 is GTSNPN and CDR2 is SVGIG (reference sequence). The CDR3 is made up of 12 amino acids. CDR3 DNA sequence: TGTGCCTGGAGTGGACTTGGGGGACAGGAGCACTTC. Translating gives CAWSGLGGQEHF.

This rearrangement joins TRBV4-1 to TRBJ2-2; no clear D gene. The germline V gene encodes CDR1 MGHRA and CDR2 YSYEKL. Trimming took off 3 bases at V and 6 bases at J, with 5 bases between the two ends. The CDR3 sequence is 12 residues long. CDR3 region: CASSQPAGELFF. The CDR3 DNA reads as TGCGCCAGCAGCCAGCCGGCCGGGGAGCTGTTTTTT.

The J gene is TRBJ2-5, the V gene TRBV27; TRBD1 matches at 8 bases. CDR1 and CDR2 (germline): MNHEY, SMNVEV (reference sequence). V trimming: 0 bases; J trimming: 7 bases; junction bases outside the gene matches: 10. The CDR3 consists of 16 residues. This chain's CDR3 is CASSLSSDREKVTQYF. In DNA form, the CDR3 reads TGTGCCAGCAGTTTATCCTCGGACAGGGAAAAGGTGACCCAGTACTTC.

The table lists this clonotype with a few counts. CDR3 residues: CATSEGGWSYEQYF. In nucleotides, the CDR3 is TGTGCCACCAGTGAGGGGGGATGGTCCTACGAGCAGTACTTC. The chain links TRBV24-1 to TRBJ2-7; possibly TRBD2 for D (6 bases). Germline assignment: CDR1 KGHDR and CDR2 SFDVKD. This CDR3 region has 14 residues. The V gene lost 4 bases and the J gene lost 1 base, with 10 bases spanning the gap.

This clonotype occurred a few times. The V and J genes are TRBV6-5 and TRBJ2-1; TRBD2 aligns across 9 bases. Per the germline V gene, CDR1 is MNHEY and CDR2 is SVGAGI. The V gene end was trimmed by 0 bases and the J gene end by 8 bases; junction bases not matched to a gene: 5. The CDR3 is 15 amino acids. The CDR3 bases are TGTGCCAGCAGTTACTCGGGGACTAGCTGGGATGAGCAGTTCTTC. This gives the protein CASSYSGTSWDEQFF.